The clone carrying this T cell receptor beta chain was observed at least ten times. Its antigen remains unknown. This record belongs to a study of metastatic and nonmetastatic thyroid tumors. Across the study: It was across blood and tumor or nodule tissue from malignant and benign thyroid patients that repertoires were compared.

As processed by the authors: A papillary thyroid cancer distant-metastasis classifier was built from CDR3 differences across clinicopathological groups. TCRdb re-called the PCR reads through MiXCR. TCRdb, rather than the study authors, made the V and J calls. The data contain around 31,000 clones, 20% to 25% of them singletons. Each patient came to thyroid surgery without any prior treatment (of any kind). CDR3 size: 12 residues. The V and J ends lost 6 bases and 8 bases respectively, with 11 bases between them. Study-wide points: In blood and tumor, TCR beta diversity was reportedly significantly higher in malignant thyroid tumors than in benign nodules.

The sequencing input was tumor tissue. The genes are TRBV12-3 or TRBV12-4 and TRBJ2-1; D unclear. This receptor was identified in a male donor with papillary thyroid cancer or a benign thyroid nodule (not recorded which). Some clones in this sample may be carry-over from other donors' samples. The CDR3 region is CASRLSAYEQFF. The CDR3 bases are TGTGCCAGCAGACTATCGGCCTATGAGCAGTTCTTC.